One sample yielded the 5 T cell receptor beta chains listed below, sequenced in a study of technical replicates of blood from several donors. Sequenced by immunoSEQ multiplex PCR; TCRdb stores in-frame clones only, minus some. The table records 95,000 to 100,000 clones, almost 96% of them present only once. Material for sequencing was T cells isolated from PBMCs. These receptor sequences come from a human donor in good health.

This clone was seen only once. The CDR3 region is CASSQGQGLSYNEQFF. CDR3 coding DNA: TGTGCCAGCAGCCAGGGACAGGGTTTGTCCTACAATGAGCAGTTCTTC. The gene calls are TRBV14 and TRBJ2-1; 9 bases fit TRBD1. The V and J ends lost 3 bases and 1 base, in that order; junction bases with no gene match: 4. The CDR3 spans 16 residues. Germline CDR1 reads SGHDN; CDR2 reads FVKESK.

The gene calls are TRBV19 and TRBJ1-2; 10 bases fit TRBD1. The junction had 10 bases not matched to a gene; V was cut back by 4 bases and J by 5 bases. Germline CDR1 LNHDA, CDR2 SQIVND (reference sequence). The CDR3 spans 16 residues. The CDR3 loop is CASSTADRGDIYGYTF. The CDR3 DNA sequence: TGTGCCAGTAGTACTGCGGACAGGGGGGATATATATGGCTACACCTTC.

The CDR3 DNA follows: TGTGCCAGCAGCTTCGCCCAAGCCTATGGCTACACCTTC. This encodes CASSFAQAYGYTF. This rearrangement joins TRBV11-2 to TRBJ1-2, with D uncertain. The V and J ends lost 3 bases and 4 bases respectively, with 9 bases between them. CDR1 and CDR2 (germline): SGHAT, FQNNGV. The CDR3 covers 13 residues.

The rearrangement uses TRBV5-1 and TRBJ2-2; TRBD1 is a possible D gene (5 bases). There are 13 residues in the CDR3. The germline V gene has CDR1 SGHRS and CDR2 YFSETQ. V dropped 0 bases and J dropped 7 bases, with 7 bases sitting between them. CDR3 DNA: TGCGCCAGCAGCTTGGGGGGCTTCGGGGAGCTGTTTTTT. Translating gives CASSLGGFGELFF.

CDR3: CASSLAPPSSGGPYEQYF. The CDR3 DNA is TGCGCCAGCAGCTTGGCCCCTCCTTCCTCAGGAGGACCCTACGAGCAGTACTTC. V is TRBV5-1 and J is TRBJ2-7; a weak D match, TRBD2 (5 bases). CDR1 is SGHRS, CDR2 YFSETQ, per germline. Trimming took off 0 bases at V and 2 bases at J, with 21 bases between the two ends. There are 18 residues in the CDR3.